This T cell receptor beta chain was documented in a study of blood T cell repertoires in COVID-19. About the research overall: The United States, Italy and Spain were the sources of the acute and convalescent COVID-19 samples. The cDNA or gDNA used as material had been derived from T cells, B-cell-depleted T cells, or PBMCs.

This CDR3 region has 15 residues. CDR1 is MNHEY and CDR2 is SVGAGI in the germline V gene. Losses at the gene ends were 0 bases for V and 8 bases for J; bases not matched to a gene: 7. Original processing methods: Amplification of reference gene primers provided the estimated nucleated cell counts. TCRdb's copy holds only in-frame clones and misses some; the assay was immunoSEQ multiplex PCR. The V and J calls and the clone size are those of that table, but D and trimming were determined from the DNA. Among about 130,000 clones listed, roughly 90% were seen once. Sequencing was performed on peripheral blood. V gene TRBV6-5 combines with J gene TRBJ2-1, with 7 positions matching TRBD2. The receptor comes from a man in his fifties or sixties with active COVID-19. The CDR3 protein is CASSYSPGRFDEQFF. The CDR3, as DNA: TGTGCCAGCAGTTACTCTCCCGGGAGGTTCGATGAGCAGTTCTTC.